Listed below are T cell receptor beta chains from one sample, sequenced in a study of shared clonotypes between healthy human individuals. The method was immunoSEQ multiplex PCR; TCRdb's version includes in-frame clones alone and lacks a portion of them. The repertoire includes 1.4 million to 1.5 million clones, around 97% of them detected once, and roughly 1.1% sits in the top ten. The sequencing sample was made of naive CD4+ T cells sorted from blood. The origin of the receptors is a man aged 30 to 39 in good health. The CDR3 runs from the conserved cysteine through the conserved F or W. The order of the fields is CDR3 DNA, CDR3 protein, V gene, J gene, D gene, clone size. D genes are given only for firm matches. Expanded clones are given a class, and other clones once, few, many or no size at all.

cdr3_nt: TGCGCCAGCAGTTGGGACAATGAGCAGTTCTTC
cdr3_aa: CASSWDNEQFF
v_call: TRBV10-1
j_call: TRBJ2-1
d_call: -
clone_size: -

cdr3_nt: TGTGCCTGGAGGCCAGGGGGGAGTGAAAAACTGTTTTTT
cdr3_aa: CAWRPGGSEKLFF
v_call: TRBV30
j_call: TRBJ1-4
d_call: TRBD1
clone_size: -

cdr3_nt: TGTGCCAGCAGCCCCCTCGTAGCGGGAGTAGGCTACGAGCAGTACTTC
cdr3_aa: CASSPLVAGVGYEQYF
v_call: TRBV11-2
j_call: TRBJ2-7
d_call: TRBD2
clone_size: -

cdr3_nt: TGCGCCAGCAGCTTGGTTGATGGGAGAGGCAACTATGGCTACACCTTC
cdr3_aa: CASSLVDGRGNYGYTF
v_call: TRBV5-1
j_call: TRBJ1-2
d_call: -
clone_size: -

cdr3_nt: TGCGCCAGCGGCCCAATTGGACAAAACGCGAACACCGGGGAGCTGTTTTTT
cdr3_aa: CASGPIGQNANTGELFF
v_call: TRBV5-1
j_call: TRBJ2-2
d_call: -
clone_size: -

cdr3_nt: TGTGCCATCATGCCGGGACAGGGGATGGATACGCAGTATTTT
cdr3_aa: CAIMPGQGMDTQYF
v_call: TRBV10-3
j_call: TRBJ2-3
d_call: TRBD1
clone_size: -

cdr3_nt: TGTGCCAGCTCACCTGTGGGGACTAAAGGAACTCAGCCCCAGCATTTT
cdr3_aa: CASSPVGTKGTQPQHF
v_call: TRBV18
j_call: TRBJ1-5
d_call: -
clone_size: -

cdr3_nt: TGTGCCAGCAGTAGACAGGGAAGCTCCTACGAGCAGTACTTC
cdr3_aa: CASSRQGSSYEQYF
v_call: TRBV6-1
j_call: TRBJ2-7
d_call: TRBD1
clone_size: -

cdr3_nt: TGTGCCAGCTCACGGGACAGGGGGCGCACTGAAGCTTTCTTT
cdr3_aa: CASSRDRGRTEAFF
v_call: TRBV18
j_call: TRBJ1-1
d_call: TRBD1
clone_size: -

cdr3_nt: TGTGCCAGCAGTTACAGCTCTCTTAATGAAAAACTGTTTTTT
cdr3_aa: CASSYSSLNEKLFF
v_call: TRBV6-6
j_call: TRBJ1-4
d_call: -
clone_size: -

cdr3_nt: TGTGCCAGCAGCTTGGGGGGCGGGCTCACCGGGGAGCTGTTTTTT
cdr3_aa: CASSLGGGLTGELFF
v_call: TRBV5-4
j_call: TRBJ2-2
d_call: -
clone_size: -

cdr3_nt: TGTGCCTGGAGCCGGGACCGAGGCCAGGCCCAGCATTTT
cdr3_aa: CAWSRDRGQAQHF
v_call: TRBV30
j_call: TRBJ1-5
d_call: -
clone_size: once

cdr3_nt: TGTGCCATCAGTGAGTCGGTGGGGACTCAAGTGATAAGCACAGATACGCAGTATTTT
cdr3_aa: CAISESVGTQVISTDTQYF
v_call: TRBV10-3
j_call: TRBJ2-3
d_call: -
clone_size: -

cdr3_nt: TGCGCCAGCAGCCAAGACAGGGAGGGACAGGGGGTCGGTACGCAGTATTTT
cdr3_aa: CASSQDREGQGVGTQYF
v_call: TRBV4-3
j_call: TRBJ2-3
d_call: TRBD1
clone_size: once

cdr3_nt: TGTGCCAGTAGTAGACTGATTAATGAAAAACTGTTTTTT
cdr3_aa: CASSRLINEKLFF
v_call: TRBV19
j_call: TRBJ1-4
d_call: -
clone_size: -

cdr3_nt: TGTGCCACCAGCAGAGATCGGGCGGGAGGAAGTCAAGAGACCCAGTACTTC
cdr3_aa: CATSRDRAGGSQETQYF
v_call: TRBV15
j_call: TRBJ2-5
d_call: TRBD2
clone_size: -

cdr3_nt: TGCGCCAGCTCTGGGGGCGCGAGTACTAATGAAAAACTGTTTTTT
cdr3_aa: CASSGGASTNEKLFF
v_call: TRBV5-1
j_call: TRBJ1-4
d_call: -
clone_size: -

cdr3_nt: TGTGCCACCAGCACCTTCATCGGCCCAATCTCTGGAAACACCATATATTTT
cdr3_aa: CATSTFIGPISGNTIYF
v_call: TRBV15
j_call: TRBJ1-3
d_call: -
clone_size: -

cdr3_nt: TGTGCCAGCAGTGAAACTGGACAGCTTCCCCAGCATTTT
cdr3_aa: CASSETGQLPQHF
v_call: TRBV6-1
j_call: TRBJ1-5
d_call: -
clone_size: few

cdr3_nt: TGCGCCAGCAGCTTAAAGACAGGGGTTGAGGAAAAACTGTTTTTT
cdr3_aa: CASSLKTGVEEKLFF
v_call: TRBV5-1
j_call: TRBJ1-4
d_call: TRBD1
clone_size: -

cdr3_nt: TGCGCCAGCAACCTAGAGGCGAGCTCCTACGAGCAGTACTTC
cdr3_aa: CASNLEASSYEQYF
v_call: TRBV10-2
j_call: TRBJ2-7
d_call: -
clone_size: few

cdr3_nt: TGTGCCAGCACCGCGGGGGGTAGTAATGAAAAACTGTTTTTT
cdr3_aa: CASTAGGSNEKLFF
v_call: TRBV6-1
j_call: TRBJ1-4
d_call: -
clone_size: -

cdr3_nt: TGCAGCGTTGGTTGGGGGCAGGATCAGCCCCAGCATTTT
cdr3_aa: CSVGWGQDQPQHF
v_call: TRBV29-1
j_call: TRBJ1-5
d_call: -
clone_size: once

cdr3_nt: TGTGCCAGCAGAAGGACAGCGAACACCGGGGAGCTGTTTTTT
cdr3_aa: CASRRTANTGELFF
v_call: TRBV7-9
j_call: TRBJ2-2
d_call: -
clone_size: -

cdr3_nt: TGTGCCAGTAGTCCTGGCACTAGCGGGAGGGCAAACTCCTACAATGAGCAGTTCTTC
cdr3_aa: CASSPGTSGRANSYNEQFF
v_call: TRBV19
j_call: TRBJ2-1
d_call: TRBD2
clone_size: once

cdr3_nt: TGTGCCAGCAGTTTTGGAGGGGGGTCCTACGAGCAGTACTTC
cdr3_aa: CASSFGGGSYEQYF
v_call: TRBV28
j_call: TRBJ2-7
d_call: -
clone_size: -

cdr3_nt: TGTGCCAGCAGCTCCGGAGCGGGAAGAGAGACCCTATACTACGAGCAGTACTTC
cdr3_aa: CASSSGAGRETLYYEQYF
v_call: TRBV7-9
j_call: TRBJ2-7
d_call: TRBD2
clone_size: -

cdr3_nt: TGCGCCAGCAGGGGGACTAGCGTTACCGGGGAGCTGTTTTTT
cdr3_aa: CASRGTSVTGELFF
v_call: TRBV5-1
j_call: TRBJ2-2
d_call: TRBD2
clone_size: once

cdr3_nt: TGTGCCAGCAGTACCGGACTAGCCGGCACCGGGGAGCTGTTTTTT
cdr3_aa: CASSTGLAGTGELFF
v_call: TRBV2
j_call: TRBJ2-2
d_call: TRBD2
clone_size: -

cdr3_nt: TGCGCCAGCAGCCCACTAGGGGGCCTAGCGACTAGCACAGATACGCAGTATTTT
cdr3_aa: CASSPLGGLATSTDTQYF
v_call: TRBV5-1
j_call: TRBJ2-3
d_call: -
clone_size: -

cdr3_nt: TGTGCCAGTAATAGGCAGCCCCAGCATTTT
cdr3_aa: CASNRQPQHF
v_call: TRBV19
j_call: TRBJ1-5
d_call: -
clone_size: once

cdr3_nt: TGTGCCAGTAGCACGACTAGCAGGAACATTCAGTACTTC
cdr3_aa: CASSTTSRNIQYF
v_call: TRBV19
j_call: TRBJ2-4
d_call: TRBD2
clone_size: -

cdr3_nt: TGCGCCAGCAGCTTAGGAGCGGGAGGGCTTATTTACGAGCAGTACTTC
cdr3_aa: CASSLGAGGLIYEQYF
v_call: TRBV5-1
j_call: TRBJ2-7
d_call: TRBD2
clone_size: -

cdr3_nt: TGTGCCAGCAGTTACTCGAGGAGGGGCCATAAAGAGACCCAGTACTTC
cdr3_aa: CASSYSRRGHKETQYF
v_call: TRBV6-6
j_call: TRBJ2-5
d_call: -
clone_size: -

cdr3_nt: TGTGCCAGCAACCGACAGGGGGGGTACGAGCAGTACTTC
cdr3_aa: CASNRQGGYEQYF
v_call: TRBV2
j_call: TRBJ2-7
d_call: TRBD1
clone_size: -

cdr3_nt: TGTGCCAGCAGCTTGGTTTTGCGTTCCTACGAGCAGTACTTC
cdr3_aa: CASSLVLRSYEQYF
v_call: TRBV5-6
j_call: TRBJ2-7
d_call: -
clone_size: -

cdr3_nt: TGTGCTAGTGGTTTGAGCACTATCTTAGATACGCAGTATTTT
cdr3_aa: CASGLSTILDTQYF
v_call: TRBV12-5
j_call: TRBJ2-3
d_call: -
clone_size: -

cdr3_nt: TGTGCCAGCCGTCGAGTTAGCAATCAGCCCCAGCATTTT
cdr3_aa: CASRRVSNQPQHF
v_call: TRBV2
j_call: TRBJ1-5
d_call: -
clone_size: once

cdr3_nt: TGTGCCAGCAGCGTAGAGTGGGGCACTGAAGCTTTCTTT
cdr3_aa: CASSVEWGTEAFF
v_call: TRBV9
j_call: TRBJ1-1
d_call: -
clone_size: -

cdr3_nt: TGTGCCAGCGGGAAGCTAGCGGGAGACAATGAGCAGTTCTTC
cdr3_aa: CASGKLAGDNEQFF
v_call: TRBV2
j_call: TRBJ2-1
d_call: TRBD2
clone_size: -

cdr3_nt: TGTGCCAGAGGGGGTCACACCGGGGAGCTGTTTTTT
cdr3_aa: CARGGHTGELFF
v_call: TRBV6-1
j_call: TRBJ2-2
d_call: -
clone_size: -

cdr3_nt: TGCGCCAGCAGCTTGGTAGGGTTGCGGGTTCTGGGTGAGACCCAGTACTTC
cdr3_aa: CASSLVGLRVLGETQYF
v_call: TRBV5-1
j_call: TRBJ2-5
d_call: -
clone_size: -

cdr3_nt: TGTGCCAGCAGCTTAGCGACGCTAGCGGATGCCAATACGCAGTATTTT
cdr3_aa: CASSLATLADANTQYF
v_call: TRBV7-9
j_call: TRBJ2-3
d_call: TRBD2
clone_size: -

cdr3_nt: TGTGCCAGCAGCACACCACAGGGTTTCTACTATGGCTACACCTTC
cdr3_aa: CASSTPQGFYYGYTF
v_call: TRBV5-8
j_call: TRBJ1-2
d_call: -
clone_size: once

cdr3_nt: TGTGCCAGCAGCCGGGGGGCACTCGGTGGAAACACCATATATTTT
cdr3_aa: CASSRGALGGNTIYF
v_call: TRBV7-2
j_call: TRBJ1-3
d_call: -
clone_size: -

cdr3_nt: TGTGCCAGTAGTAAGTTGCAGGGAAACTACGAGCAGTACTTC
cdr3_aa: CASSKLQGNYEQYF
v_call: TRBV19
j_call: TRBJ2-7
d_call: -
clone_size: once

cdr3_nt: TGTGCCAGCTCACCACCGAACAGGGGAGTAAACACCATATATTTT
cdr3_aa: CASSPPNRGVNTIYF
v_call: TRBV18
j_call: TRBJ1-3
d_call: TRBD1
clone_size: -

cdr3_nt: TGCGCCAGCGCCCCCGACAAGAACACTGAAGCTTTCTTT
cdr3_aa: CASAPDKNTEAFF
v_call: TRBV5-1
j_call: TRBJ1-1
d_call: -
clone_size: -

cdr3_nt: TGTGCCAGCAGCCGGGGACAATACAATGAGCAGTTCTTC
cdr3_aa: CASSRGQYNEQFF
v_call: TRBV7-9
j_call: TRBJ2-1
d_call: -
clone_size: -

cdr3_nt: TGTGCCAGCAGCTTAGATGGAGGGACCGGGACAATCCGGGAGGGGTACTTC
cdr3_aa: CASSLDGGTGTIREGYF
v_call: TRBV11-2
j_call: TRBJ2-5
d_call: TRBD2
clone_size: -

cdr3_nt: TGTGCCAGCAGCCAAGATGGCTTCCTGAACGAGCAGTACTTC
cdr3_aa: CASSQDGFLNEQYF
v_call: TRBV4-2
j_call: TRBJ2-7
d_call: -
clone_size: -

cdr3_nt: TGTGCCAGCTCACCTGGGACTAGCGCCACGGGGGAGCTGTTTTTT
cdr3_aa: CASSPGTSATGELFF
v_call: TRBV18
j_call: TRBJ2-2
d_call: TRBD2
clone_size: -

cdr3_nt: TGTGCCAGCAGCTTAGGCGGAAAACCCTACGAGCAGTACTTC
cdr3_aa: CASSLGGKPYEQYF
v_call: TRBV7-2
j_call: TRBJ2-7
d_call: -
clone_size: -

cdr3_nt: TGTGCCACCCAGGGAGTCAGCGGGAACACCATATATTTT
cdr3_aa: CATQGVSGNTIYF
v_call: TRBV5-4
j_call: TRBJ1-3
d_call: -
clone_size: -

cdr3_nt: TGCGCCAGCAGCCAAGCCGGGGGCTCTGGGGCCAACGTCCTGACTTTC
cdr3_aa: CASSQAGGSGANVLTF
v_call: TRBV4-3
j_call: TRBJ2-6
d_call: -
clone_size: -

cdr3_nt: TGTGCCAGCAGCTTCGGACGGGGCGAGCAGTACTTC
cdr3_aa: CASSFGRGEQYF
v_call: TRBV5-5
j_call: TRBJ2-7
d_call: -
clone_size: -

cdr3_nt: TGTGCCAGCAGCGAACGACGGGAGGGCCCATTTTTAAATGAGCAGTTCTTC
cdr3_aa: CASSERREGPFLNEQFF
v_call: TRBV5-4
j_call: TRBJ2-1
d_call: TRBD2
clone_size: once

cdr3_nt: TGTGCCAGTAGTACCGGGGAAGGTCAGCCCCAGCATTTT
cdr3_aa: CASSTGEGQPQHF
v_call: TRBV19
j_call: TRBJ1-5
d_call: -
clone_size: -

cdr3_nt: TGTGCCAGCAGTTACTCGACGGGGAAAGGGGAGACCCAGTACTTC
cdr3_aa: CASSYSTGKGETQYF
v_call: TRBV6-6
j_call: TRBJ2-5
d_call: -
clone_size: -